Given below is one T cell receptor (beta chain) in context. Profiled with immunoSEQ multiplex PCR; TCRdb holds only in-frame clones, not every one. Of 650,000 to 800,000 clones listed, just under 90% are singletons. These data come from a study of blood T cell repertoires in COVID-19. Germline CDR1 and CDR2: KGHSH and LQKENI. The CDR3 has 16 residues. V lost 6 bases, J lost 0 bases, and 15 bases lay in between. The TCR originated in a young woman with acute or convalescent COVID-19. The specimen sequenced was peripheral blood. The chain has TRBV18 and TRBJ1-5; D not resolved. The CDR3 spells CASSTTPGYSNQPQHF. The CDR3 bases are TGTGCCAGCTCGACCACACCGGGGTATAGCAATCAGCCCCAGCATTTT.